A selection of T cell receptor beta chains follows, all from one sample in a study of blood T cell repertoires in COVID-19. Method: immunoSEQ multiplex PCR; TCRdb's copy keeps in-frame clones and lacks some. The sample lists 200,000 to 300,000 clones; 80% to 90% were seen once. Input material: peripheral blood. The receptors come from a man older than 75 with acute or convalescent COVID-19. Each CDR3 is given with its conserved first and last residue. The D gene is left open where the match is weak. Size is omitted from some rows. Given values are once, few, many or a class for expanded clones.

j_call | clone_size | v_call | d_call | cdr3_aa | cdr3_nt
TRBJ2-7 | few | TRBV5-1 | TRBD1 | CASSADRGREQYF | TGCGCCAGCAGCGCGGACAGGGGACGCGAGCAGTACTTC
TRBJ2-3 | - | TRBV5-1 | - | CASSSSARIADTQYF | TGCGCCAGCAGCTCCTCGGCCAGGATAGCAGATACGCAGTATTTT
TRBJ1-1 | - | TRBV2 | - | CASSKEWTSAEAFF | TGTGCCAGCAGTAAAGAGTGGACATCGGCAGAAGCTTTCTTT
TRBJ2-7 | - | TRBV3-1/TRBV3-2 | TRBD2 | CASKDGLAGCEQYF | TGTGCCAGCAAGGACGGACTAGCGGGGTGCGAGCAGTACTTC
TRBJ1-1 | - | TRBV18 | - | CASSPPFHQGGTEAFF | TGTGCCAGCTCACCACCGTTTCATCAGGGAGGCACTGAAGCTTTCTTT
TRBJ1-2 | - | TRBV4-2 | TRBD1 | CASSQTGTGFNYGYTF | TGTGCCAGCAGCCAGACCGGGACAGGGTTTAACTATGGCTACACCTTC
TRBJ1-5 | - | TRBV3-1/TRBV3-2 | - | CASSQSGPGPQHF | TGTGCCAGCAGCCAATCAGGGCCTGGACCCCAGCATTTT
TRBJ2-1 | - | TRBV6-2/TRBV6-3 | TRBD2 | CASSSILAGERNNEQFF | TGTGCCAGCAGTTCGATCCTAGCGGGAGAAAGGAACAATGAGCAGTTCTTC
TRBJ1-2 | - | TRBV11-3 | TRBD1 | CASSYRDRGRGGYTF | TGTGCCAGCAGCTACCGGGACAGGGGGCGAGGAGGCTACACCTTC
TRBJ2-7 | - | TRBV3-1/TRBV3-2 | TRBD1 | CASSFPGQGRYEQYF | TGTGCCAGCAGCTTTCCGGGACAGGGGAGGTACGAGCAGTACTTC
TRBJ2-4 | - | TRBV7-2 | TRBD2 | CASSTTTSGRVGNIQYF | TGTGCCAGCAGCACCACGACTAGCGGGAGAGTCGGAAACATTCAGTACTTC
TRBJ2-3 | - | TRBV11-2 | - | CASSFPGADTQYF | TGTGCCAGCAGCTTCCCGGGGGCAGATACGCAGTATTTT
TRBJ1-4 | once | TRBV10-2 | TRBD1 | CASSPGQGGESEKLFF | TGCGCCAGCAGCCCGGGACAGGGAGGGGAAAGTGAAAAACTGTTTTTT
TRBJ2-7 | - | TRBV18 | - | CASSPLPTTGYEQYF | TGTGCCAGCTCACCCCTTCCGACGACAGGCTACGAGCAGTACTTC
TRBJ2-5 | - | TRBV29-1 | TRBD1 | CSTFGQGQETQYF | TGCAGCACATTCGGACAGGGACAAGAGACCCAGTACTTC
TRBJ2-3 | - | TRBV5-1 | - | CASSRAGPSTDTQYF | TGCGCCAGCAGTAGGGCGGGGCCTAGCACAGATACGCAGTATTTT
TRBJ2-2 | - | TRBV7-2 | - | CASTRTNTGELFF | TGTGCCAGCACTAGGACGAACACCGGGGAGCTGTTTTTT
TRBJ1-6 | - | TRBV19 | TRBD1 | CASREPGQGSGSPLHF | TGTGCCAGTAGGGAACCGGGACAGGGATCGGGGTCACCCCTCCACTTT
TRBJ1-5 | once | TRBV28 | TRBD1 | CASSLLQGNQPQHF | TGTGCCAGCAGTTTATTACAGGGGAATCAGCCCCAGCATTTT
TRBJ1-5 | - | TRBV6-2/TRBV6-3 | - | CASSNPTGSNQPQHF | TGTGCCAGCAGTAACCCTACAGGTTCGAATCAGCCCCAGCATTTT
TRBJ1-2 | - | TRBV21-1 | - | CASSKGGDRPTDGYTF | TGTGCCAGCAGCAAAGGTGGGGACAGGCCGACTGATGGCTACACCTTC
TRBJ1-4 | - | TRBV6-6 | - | CASSYRGGSEKLFF | TGTGCCAGCAGTTACCGGGGGGGGAGTGAAAAACTGTTTTTT
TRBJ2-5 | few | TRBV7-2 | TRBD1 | CASSLEGQGGKTQYF | TGTGCCAGCAGCTTAGAGGGACAGGGTGGAAAGACCCAGTACTTC
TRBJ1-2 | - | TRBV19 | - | CASSITRFTNYGYTF | TGTGCCAGTAGTATTACCAGGTTCACTAACTATGGCTACACCTTC
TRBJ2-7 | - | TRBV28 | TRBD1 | CASSLLTGTFSYEQYF | TGTGCCAGCAGTTTATTGACAGGGACCTTCTCCTACGAGCAGTACTTC
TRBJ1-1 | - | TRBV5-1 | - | CASSFRGTEAFF | TGCGCCAGCAGCTTCAGGGGCACTGAAGCTTTCTTT
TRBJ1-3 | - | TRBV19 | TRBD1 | CASSTTMTGSGNTIYF | TGTGCCAGTAGTACCACTATGACAGGGTCTGGAAACACCATATATTTT
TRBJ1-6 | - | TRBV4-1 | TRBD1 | CASSLQGQGNSPLHF | TGCGCCAGCAGCCTTCAGGGACAGGGTAATTCACCCCTCCACTTT
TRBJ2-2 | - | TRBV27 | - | CASSLEYSGNTGELFF | TGTGCCAGCAGTTTAGAGTACAGCGGGAACACCGGGGAGCTGTTTTTT
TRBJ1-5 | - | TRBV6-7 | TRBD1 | CASSYSRGTAKNQPQHF | TGTGCCAGCAGTTACTCTAGAGGGACAGCCAAAAATCAGCCCCAGCATTTT
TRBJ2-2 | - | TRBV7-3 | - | CASSSYTGELFF | TGTGCCAGCAGCTCTTACACCGGGGAGCTGTTTTTT
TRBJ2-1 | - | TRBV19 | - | CASSLRTEDDEQFF | TGTGCCAGTAGCCTAAGAACGGAGGACGATGAGCAGTTCTTC
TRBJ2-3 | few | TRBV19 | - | CASSASAGPTDTQYF | TGTGCCAGTAGCGCTAGCGCGGGGCCGACAGATACGCAGTATTTT
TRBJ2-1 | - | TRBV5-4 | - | CASSPRTEEQFF | TGTGCCAGCAGCCCCCGGACTGAAGAGCAGTTCTTC
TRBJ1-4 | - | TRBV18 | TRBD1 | CASSPTGQGVGEKLFF | TGTGCCAGCTCACCTACCGGACAGGGGGTAGGCGAAAAACTGTTTTTT
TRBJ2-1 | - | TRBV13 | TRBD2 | CASSSLAGGYTYNEQFF | TGTGCCAGCAGCTCCCTAGCGGGAGGGTATACTTACAATGAGCAGTTCTTC
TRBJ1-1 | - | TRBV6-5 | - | CASSYSKQGNTEAFF | TGTGCCAGCAGTTACTCGAAACAGGGGAACACTGAAGCTTTCTTT
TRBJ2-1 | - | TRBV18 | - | CASSPGLNNEQFF | TGTGCCAGCTCACCGGGACTTAACAATGAGCAGTTCTTC